A selection of T cell receptor beta chains follows, all from one sample in a study of spatial heterogeneity in lung cancer. MiXCR was run by TCRdb on the 5' RACE reads, yielding one entry per CDR3 protein. This sample carries about 39,000 distinct CDR3 sequences, 3.1% of them seen once, and the ten largest clones take under 40%. The source was normal lung tissue next to the tumor, collected at surgery. These receptors were taken from a male donor with early-stage non-small cell lung cancer. Each CDR3 is given with its conserved first and last residue. D genes are given only for firm matches. Size values are once, few and many counts, or a class for expanded clones, and some rows have none.

. | many | TRBJ1-1 | TRBV6-1 | TGTGCCAGCACGGGGTTGGGGAACACTGAAGCTTTCTTT | CASTGLGNTEAFF
. | many | TRBJ2-7 | TRBV20-1 | TGCAGTGCTAGAGTTAGGAGGGAGCAGTACTTC | CSARVRREQYF
. | many | TRBJ2-7 | TRBV27 | TGTGCCAGCAGTTTATCGGGGTTTCGCTACGAGCAGTACTTC | CASSLSGFRYEQYF
. | . | TRBJ1-1 | TRBV6-2/TRBV6-3 | TGTGCCAGCAGACGGGGGTATACTGAAGCTTTCTTT | CASRRGYTEAFF
. | few | TRBJ1-5 | TRBV27 | TGTGCCAGCAGTATCATTAGCAATCAGCCCCAGCATTTT | CASSIISNQPQHF
. | many | TRBJ2-5 | TRBV28 | TGTGCCAGCAGTTTAGACGAGACCCAGTACTTC | CASSLDETQYF
. | many | TRBJ2-6 | TRBV5-1 | TGCGCCAGCAGCTTGGACCCTCTAGGTGGAGGGGCCAACGTCCTGACTTTC | CASSLDPLGGGANVLTF
. | many | TRBJ2-5 | TRBV5-1 | TGCGCCAGCAGCTTGGAGGCCAGCCCTGGGGCAGAGACCCAGTACTTC | CASSLEASPGAETQYF
TRBD2 | many | TRBJ2-1 | TRBV3-1 | TGTGCCAGCAGCCGCCACCGCCCGGGACTAGCGGGAGTGGCGGTGAATGAGCAGTTCTTC | CASSRHRPGLAGVAVNEQFF
. | many | TRBJ2-7 | TRBV12-3/TRBV12-4 | TGTGCCAGCAGTTTAGAGAGGGGTGAGCAGTACTTC | CASSLERGEQYF
. | many | TRBJ2-1 | TRBV27 | TGTGCCAGCAGTTTTAGCAGGGGCCTCAATGAGCAGTTCTTC | CASSFSRGLNEQFF
. | many | TRBJ1-5 | TRBV7-9 | TGTGCCAGCAGCTTCGAGGGTTTGCAGCCCCAGCATTTT | CASSFEGLQPQHF
TRBD1 | many | TRBJ1-5 | TRBV4-2 | TGTGCCAGCAGCCAAGACGACAGGGGCCATCAGCCCCAGCATTTT | CASSQDDRGHQPQHF
. | many | TRBJ1-1 | TRBV6-5 | TGTGCCAGCAGGCCGGGTCGCGACGCTGAAGCTTTCTTT | CASRPGRDAEAFF